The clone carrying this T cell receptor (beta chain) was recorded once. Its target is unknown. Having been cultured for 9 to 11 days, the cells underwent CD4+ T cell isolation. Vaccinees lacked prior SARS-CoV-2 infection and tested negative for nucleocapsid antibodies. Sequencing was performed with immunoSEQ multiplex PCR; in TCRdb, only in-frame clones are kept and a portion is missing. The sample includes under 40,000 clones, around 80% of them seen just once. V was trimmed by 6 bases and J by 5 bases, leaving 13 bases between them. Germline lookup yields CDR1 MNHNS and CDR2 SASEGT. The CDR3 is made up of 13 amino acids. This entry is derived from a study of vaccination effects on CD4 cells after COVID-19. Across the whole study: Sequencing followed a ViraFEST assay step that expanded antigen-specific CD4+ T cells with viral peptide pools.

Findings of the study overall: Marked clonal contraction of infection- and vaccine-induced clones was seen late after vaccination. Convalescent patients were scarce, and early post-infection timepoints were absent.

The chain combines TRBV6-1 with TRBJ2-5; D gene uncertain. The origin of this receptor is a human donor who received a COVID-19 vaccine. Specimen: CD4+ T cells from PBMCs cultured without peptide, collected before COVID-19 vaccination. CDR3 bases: TGTGCCAGCAGCTCCAATAATGTGGAGACCCAGTACTTC. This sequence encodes CASSSNNVETQYF.